A selection of T cell receptor beta chains follows, all from one sample in a study of technical replicates of blood from several donors. Repertoires were generated with immunoSEQ multiplex PCR, while TCRdb's copy carries only in-frame clones and drops some. The sample has more than 90,000 clones, almost 97% seen once. Sequenced: T cells isolated from PBMCs. These receptors all stem from a human donor in good health. Each CDR3 is given with its conserved first and last residue. D genes are given only for firm matches.

>TRBV10-2|TRBD1|TRBJ1-2
CASSEPRVGRGSGYTF
TGCGCCAGCAGTGAGCCCCGCGTGGGCAGGGGGAGTGGCTACACCTTC
>TRBV18|NA|TRBJ1-2
CASSPLRTERGYTF
TGTGCCAGCTCACCACTCAGGACAGAACGTGGCTACACCTTC
>TRBV6-5|NA|TRBJ1-4
CASSYSGGSEKLFF
TGTGCCAGCAGTTACTCTGGCGGTAGTGAAAAACTGTTTTTT
>TRBV7-8|NA|TRBJ2-1
CASSLSPLLTPHTMGQFF
TGTGCCAGCAGCTTGAGCCCACTACTCACCCCCCATACAATGGGGCAGTTCTTC
>TRBV25-1|TRBD1|TRBJ2-5
CASSAYRGEQETQYF
TGTGCCAGCAGTGCTTACAGGGGCGAACAAGAGACCCAGTACTTC
>TRBV19|TRBD1|TRBJ2-3
CASGQGARHEAQYF
TGTGCCAGTGGACAGGGGGCCCGGCATGAGGCGCAGTATTTT
>TRBV7-6|TRBD2|TRBJ2-7
CASSLGAGASYEQYF
TGTGCCAGCAGCCTCGGAGCGGGAGCTTCCTACGAGCAGTACTTC
>TRBV27|NA|TRBJ2-5
CASSLFDSQETQYF
TGTGCCAGCAGTTTATTCGACAGCCAAGAGACCCAGTACTTC
>TRBV19|TRBD1|TRBJ2-3
CASSSGQGFTDTQYF
TGTGCCAGTAGTAGTGGACAGGGCTTCACAGATACGCAGTATTTT
>TRBV30|NA|TRBJ1-2
CAWSRGTEANYGYTF
TGTGCCTGGAGTAGGGGAACTGAAGCTAACTATGGCTACACCTTC
>TRBV5-4|NA|TRBJ1-2
CASSSDTYGYTF
TGTGCCAGCAGCTCCGACACCTATGGCTACACCTTC
>TRBV5-1|NA|TRBJ1-6
CASSLVQGANSPLHF
TGCGCCAGCAGCTTGGTACAGGGTGCGAATTCACCCCTCCACTTT
>TRBV4-1|TRBD1|TRBJ2-7
CASSLVPGQSYEQYF
TGCGCCAGCAGCCTTGTCCCGGGACAGTCCTACGAGCAGTACTTC
>TRBV27|NA|TRBJ1-4
CASSLTGYGEKLFF
TGTGCCAGCAGTTTAACGGGGTATGGTGAAAAACTGTTTTTT